The 2 T cell receptor beta chains below were found in one sample sequenced in a study of identical twins. TCRdb itself ran the 5' RACE reads through MiXCR, one entry per CDR3 protein. The sample has 240,000 or so distinct CDR3 sequences, roughly 13% seen once; the top ten hold roughly 4%. These data also featured in a second study, about yellow fever vaccine responses in identical twins.

The sequencing input was memory (CD45RO+) T cells sorted from blood. The source of these receptors is a woman aged 18-30 years in good health.

The rearrangement joins TRBV28 to TRBJ2-3, with TRBD2 matching over 11 bases. Germline-derived CDR1 and CDR2 are MDHEN and SYDVKM. The CDR3 contains 15 residues. The V and J ends lost 7 bases and 2 bases, in that order; junction bases with no gene match: 5. The CDR3 is CASTLSGGVTDTQYF. The CDR3 nucleotides read TGTGCCAGCACTCTTAGCGGGGGGGTCACAGATACGCAGTATTTT.

This clonotype was seen more than once but under ten times. The chain recombines TRBV18 with TRBJ2-5; D might be TRBD2 (5 bases). This CDR3 contains 15 residues. Deletions cut 0 bases from V and 5 bases from J, with 13 bases between. Germline-derived CDR1 and CDR2 are KGHSH and LQKENI. The CDR3 region has the DNA TGTGCCAGCTCACCACCGTCAGGCAGGAGGGAGACCCAGTACTTC. Its protein is CASSPPSGRRETQYF.